One sample yielded the 11 T cell receptor beta chains listed below, sequenced in a study of T-cell reconstitution after alpha-beta-depleted transplantation in children. For TCRbeta, the library was prepared with unique molecular identifiers. TCRdb re-called the PCR reads with MiXCR, one entry per CDR3 protein. This sample has about 260,000 distinct CDR3 sequences; 9.5% to 13% occur once, and the top ten carry around 24%. The sample in question was peripheral blood, obtained 180 days after TCRalphabeta/CD19-depleted stem cell transplant. Receptors were obtained from a male patient between 2 and 10 years old who had a stem cell transplant for chronic granulomatous disease, so the T cells may come from the graft donor.

This clonotype was seen repeatedly, ten times or more. This chain links TRBV20-1 with TRBJ2-7; 8 nucleotides line up with TRBD1. V lost 1 base and J lost 2; bases outside the gene matches: 10. Germline loops: CDR1 DFQATT, CDR2 SNEGSKA (reference sequence). CDR3 length: 16 amino acids. The CDR3 loop reads CSARGRRDRPTYEQYF. CDR3 coding DNA: TGCAGTGCTAGAGGGCGCCGGGACAGGCCAACCTACGAGCAGTACTTC.

In its sample, this clonotype was seen many times. The chain joins TRBV28 to TRBJ1-2; no reliable D call. Germline CDR1 MDHEN, CDR2 SYDVKM. The CDR3 extends over 12 amino acids. V was cut by 6 bases and J by 5 bases, with 10 bases left in between. The CDR3 reads CASSFHRYGYTF. In DNA, the CDR3 is TGTGCCAGCAGCTTCCACCGTTATGGCTACACCTTC.

This clonotype was recorded many times. The rearrangement links TRBV10-3 to TRBJ2-3; 13 bases align to TRBD2. The V gene's germline CDR1 is ENHRY and CDR2 SYGVKD. The ends lost 10 bases at V and 4 bases at J; junction bases unmatched: 5. The CDR3 covers 14 residues. The CDR3 coding sequence is TGTGCCAGTCGGACTAGCGGGAGTTCAGATACGCAGTATTTT. Translating it yields CASRTSGSSDTQYF.

This clonotype was observed many times. The rearrangement links TRBV5-4 to TRBJ2-7, with D perhaps TRBD1 (6 bases). Germline V gene data show CDR1 as SGHNT and CDR2 as YYREEE (reference sequence). V was pared by 0 bases and J by 1 base, with 17 bases between. This CDR3 has 17 amino acids. As DNA, the CDR3 is TGTGCCAGCAGCTTGGGGGACCTTCGGGACACTTCCTACGAGCAGTACTTC. It translates to CASSLGDLRDTSYEQYF.

The chain has TRBV18 and TRBJ1-1, with 9 bases matching TRBD1. From germline, CDR1 is KGHSH and CDR2 LQKENI. V dropped 5 bases and J dropped 4; count of bases not matched to a gene: 5. The CDR3 loop spans 14 amino acids. The CDR3 nucleotides are TGTGCCAGCTCAGCCGGGACAGGGAGCACTGAAGCTTTCTTT. This sequence encodes CASSAGTGSTEAFF.

V is TRBV19 and J is TRBJ1-1; 9 bases are shared with TRBD1. V shed 6 bases and J 2 bases; nucleotides not matched to a gene: 7. The length of the CDR3 is 15 residues. CDR1 LNHDA and CDR2 SQIVND come from the germline V gene (reference sequence). CDR3 nucleotide sequence: TGTGCCAGTAGATCCCTGGACAGGGGAAACACTGAAGCTTTCTTT. This sequence encodes CASRSLDRGNTEAFF.

In its sample, this clonotype was seen a few times. This chain uses TRBV5-4 with TRBJ2-7; no clear D. The V gene's germline CDR1 is SGHNT and CDR2 YYREEE (reference sequence). The ends were cut back, 4 bases at V and 0 bases at J, with 17 bases in the middle. The CDR3 extends over 16 amino acids. CDR3 nucleotide sequence: TGTGCCAGCAGCCCGGGTAGTCAAAAGGTCTCCTACGAGCAGTACTTC. This gives the protein CASSPGSQKVSYEQYF.

This clonotype has ten or more counts. The rearrangement links TRBV7-2 to TRBJ2-6, with D possibly TRBD1 on 5 matching bases. The V gene lost 1 base and the J gene lost 0 bases, with 10 bases spanning the gap. Germline V gives CDR1 SGHTA, CDR2 FQGNSA. There are 17 residues in the CDR3. The DNA of the CDR3 is TGTGCCAGCAGCTTAGGACAGATCAGCTCTGGGGCCAACGTCCTGACTTTC. It yields the protein CASSLGQISSGANVLTF.

This clonotype turned up a few times. The V call is TRBV7-2, the J call TRBJ2-2, with 7 positions matching TRBD2. This CDR3 contains 16 residues. CDR1 SGHTA and CDR2 FQGNSA come from the germline V gene. Germline trimming cut 3 bases from V and 1 base from J; bases unmatched to any gene: 5. CDR3 region: CASSFWLAVNTGELFF. In DNA form, the CDR3 reads TGTGCCAGCAGCTTCTGGCTAGCGGTGAACACCGGGGAGCTGTTTTTT.

This clonotype has a handful of counts. The chain employs TRBV18 and TRBJ2-5; the match to TRBD2 covers 8 bases. The CDR3 consists of 15 residues. The V segment lost 6 bases and the J segment 5 bases; nucleotides outside the gene matches: 11. Germline V gene sequence: CDR1 KGHSH, CDR2 LQKENI. CDR3 DNA: TGTGCCAGCTCGCCCTCCACTAGCGGCCGGGAGACCCAGTACTTC. Protein product: CASSPSTSGRETQYF.

This clonotype came up a few times. As DNA, the CDR3 is TGTGCCAGCAGCTTACTCGGCGGGGAGTCCCAGTACTTC. This gives the protein CASSLLGGESQYF. The chain recombines TRBV7-9 with TRBJ2-5; D might be TRBD2 (6 bases). The CDR3 is 13 residues long. The germline V gene has CDR1 SEHNR and CDR2 FQNEAQ (reference sequence). With 2 bases removed from V and 9 bases from J, the gap between germline ends came to 13 bases.